This is a list of T cell receptor beta chains from one sample in a study of cytomegalovirus exposure and HLA in healthy donors. Here immunoSEQ multiplex PCR was the method, and the copy in TCRdb shows in-frame clones only, minus some. In the table there are approximately 120,000 clones, nearly 70% of which are singletons. The sequencing input was PBMCs. These receptors originate from a woman between 65 and 79 years old in good health and CMV-seropositive. Both conserved end residues are part of each CDR3. The order of the fields is CDR3 protein, CDR3 DNA, J gene, clone size, V gene, D gene. A D gene is named only where the DNA matches it firmly. Clone size is shown for a subset of rows, as once, few, many or a class of expanded clone.

cdr3_aa: CASSVDRGGNSPLHF
cdr3_nt: TGCGCCAGCAGCGTAGACAGGGGAGGGAATTCACCCCTCCACTTT
j_call: TRBJ1-6
clone_size: -
v_call: TRBV5-1
d_call: TRBD1

cdr3_aa: CSVNRGPETDTQYF
cdr3_nt: TGCAGCGTTAATAGGGGGCCAGAGACAGATACGCAGTATTTT
j_call: TRBJ2-3
clone_size: -
v_call: TRBV29-1
d_call: TRBD1

cdr3_aa: CASRPDGTGLTEAFF
cdr3_nt: TGTGCCAGCAGACCAGACGGGACAGGGCTCACTGAAGCTTTCTTT
j_call: TRBJ1-1
clone_size: -
v_call: TRBV7-9
d_call: TRBD1

cdr3_aa: CASSLGQGVNYGYTF
cdr3_nt: TGCGCCAGCAGCTTGGGACAGGGAGTCAACTATGGCTACACCTTC
j_call: TRBJ1-2
clone_size: -
v_call: TRBV5-1
d_call: TRBD1

cdr3_aa: CAISESSGGYTDTQYF
cdr3_nt: TGTGCCATCAGTGAGAGTAGCGGGGGGTACACAGATACGCAGTATTTT
j_call: TRBJ2-3
clone_size: -
v_call: TRBV10-3
d_call: TRBD2

cdr3_aa: CASSLTGPGANVLTF
cdr3_nt: TGTGCCAGTAGCCTGACAGGGCCTGGGGCCAACGTCCTGACTTTC
j_call: TRBJ2-6
clone_size: few
v_call: TRBV19
d_call: TRBD1

cdr3_aa: CASSLGGSSGSPLHF
cdr3_nt: TGTGCCAGCAGCTTAGGTGGCAGCTCGGGATCACCCCTCCACTTT
j_call: TRBJ1-6
clone_size: once
v_call: TRBV7-9
d_call: -

cdr3_aa: CASSSGSGTVYYNEKLFF
cdr3_nt: TGTGCCAGCAGCTCGGGGTCGGGGACAGTTTATTATAATGAAAAACTGTTTTTT
j_call: TRBJ1-4
clone_size: few
v_call: TRBV7-9
d_call: TRBD1

cdr3_aa: CATRDRGHEQYF
cdr3_nt: TGTGCCACCCGGGACAGGGGGCACGAGCAGTACTTC
j_call: TRBJ2-7
clone_size: -
v_call: TRBV6-1
d_call: TRBD1

cdr3_aa: CASSETLIYTEAFF
cdr3_nt: TGTGCCAGCAGTGAAACTTTAATATACACTGAAGCTTTCTTT
j_call: TRBJ1-1
clone_size: -
v_call: TRBV2
d_call: -

cdr3_aa: CASSPVSGAGTDTQYF
cdr3_nt: TGTGCCAGCTCACCAGTTAGCGGGGCTGGCACAGATACGCAGTATTTT
j_call: TRBJ2-3
clone_size: -
v_call: TRBV18
d_call: TRBD2

cdr3_aa: CAWSFGGRGDETQYF
cdr3_nt: TGTGCCTGGAGTTTCGGTGGGAGGGGAGACGAGACCCAGTACTTC
j_call: TRBJ2-5
clone_size: -
v_call: TRBV30
d_call: TRBD2

cdr3_aa: CATSRAGQGYEQYF
cdr3_nt: TGTGCCACCAGCAGAGCAGGACAGGGCTACGAGCAGTACTTC
j_call: TRBJ2-7
clone_size: -
v_call: TRBV15
d_call: TRBD1

cdr3_aa: CASRDSGFRRTNYGYTF
cdr3_nt: TGCGCCAGTAGGGACAGTGGATTCCGCCGCACTAACTATGGCTACACCTTC
j_call: TRBJ1-2
clone_size: -
v_call: TRBV5-1
d_call: TRBD1

cdr3_aa: CASSPSPGTGGTQYF
cdr3_nt: TGTGCCAGCAGCCCCTCACCCGGGACAGGGGGGACCCAGTACTTC
j_call: TRBJ2-5
clone_size: -
v_call: TRBV9
d_call: TRBD1

cdr3_aa: CASSPFPSYEQYF
cdr3_nt: TGTGCCAGCAGCCCCTTCCCGTCCTACGAGCAGTACTTC
j_call: TRBJ2-7
clone_size: -
v_call: TRBV14
d_call: -